Detailed here is one TCR beta chain. Its antigen is currently unknown. Extraction yielded at least 6 micrograms of total RNA per sample. Primers used in a second PCR of about 6 to 11 cycles were a sample-barcoded 5' primer and a J-beta primer mix. TCRdb re-analysed the 5' RACE reads in MiXCR, keeping a single row per CDR3 protein. There are 650,000 to 800,000 distinct CDR3 sequences in the sample; approximately 44% occur only once, and approximately 19% lies in the top ten. The data derive from a study of blood T cells in healthy people across ages. Overall study results and limits: Roughly linear declines in TCR beta diversity per million T cells occurred with age.

Germline V CDR1 and CDR2: SGHAT, FQNNGV. V trimming: 5 bases; J trimming: 4 bases; junction bases outside the gene matches: 11. This CDR3 has 16 amino acids. The chain carries TRBV11-2 and TRBJ2-3; TRBD2 matches 8 bases. This TCR was recovered from a man in his 60s in good health. The sample consisted of blood. The CDR3 nucleotides are TGTGCCAGCAGCCCCGGTAGTAGCGGGGTGGCAGATACGCAGTATTTT. Protein sequence: CASSPGSSGVADTQYF.